These T cell receptor beta chains were read from a single sample in a study of CD8 T cells in ankylosing spondylitis. TCRdb called the 5' RACE reads again in MiXCR, with one record for every CDR3 protein. The data contain about 800,000 distinct CDR3 sequences, about an eighth of them singletons. The sequenced sample consisted of blood, either unsorted or a sorted T cell fraction (not recorded which). The receptors were gathered from a male donor with ankylosing spondylitis. Each CDR3 is given with its conserved first and last residue. The D gene is left open where the match is weak. Size is stated for part of the rows, as once, few or many counts, or as a class when the clone is expanded.

abundance,j_gene,d_gene,v_gene,CDR3aa,CDR3nt
few,TRBJ2-7,TRBD1,TRBV5-1,CASSSEGTGRHEQYF,TGCGCCAGCAGCTCGGAGGGGACAGGGCGGCACGAGCAGTACTTC
many,TRBJ1-4,-,TRBV7-2,CASSPSRNEKLFF,TGTGCCAGCAGCCCGTCCAGAAATGAAAAACTGTTTTTT
-,TRBJ2-7,-,TRBV20-1,CSATYLGGIEQYF,TGCAGTGCTACGTACCTTGGAGGAATCGAGCAGTACTTC
-,TRBJ1-1,-,TRBV7-9,CASSTAGRSTEAFF,TGTGCCAGCAGCACAGCAGGACGGTCCACTGAAGCTTTCTTT
many,TRBJ1-2,-,TRBV9,CASSVDQGRDYGYTF,TGTGCCAGCAGCGTAGATCAAGGGAGGGACTATGGCTACACCTTC
many,TRBJ1-5,-,TRBV12-3/TRBV12-4,CASSLTVFQPQHF,TGTGCCAGCAGTTTGACAGTTTTTCAGCCCCAGCATTTT
-,TRBJ2-3,-,TRBV20-1,CNTEGAPKGTDTQYF,TGCAATACAGAGGGAGCGCCAAAGGGTACAGATACGCAGTATTTT
few,TRBJ1-4,TRBD1,TRBV6-1,CASRTAGTAGEKLFF,TGTGCCAGCAGAACCGCCGGGACAGCGGGGGAAAAACTGTTTTTT
-,TRBJ2-1,TRBD2,TRBV20-1,CSAGRTSQNEQFF,TGCAGTGCTGGCCGGACTAGCCAGAATGAGCAGTTCTTC
-,TRBJ1-2,-,TRBV20-1,CSARDPGSEGYTF,TGCAGTGCTAGAGATCCCGGGTCTGAGGGCTACACCTTC
many,TRBJ1-4,-,TRBV20-1,CSAQQGTTNEKLFF,TGCAGTGCCCAACAGGGCACAACTAATGAAAAACTGTTTTTT
many,TRBJ1-1,-,TRBV20-1,CSASSTDLNTEAFF,TGCAGTGCTAGTTCCACAGACCTTAACACTGAAGCTTTCTTT
-,TRBJ1-1,TRBD1,TRBV20-1,CSARTGVPSPEAFF,TGCAGTGCACGAACAGGGGTCCCAAGTCCTGAAGCTTTCTTT
many,TRBJ2-7,-,TRBV12-3/TRBV12-4,CASRAQIEQYF,TGTGCCAGCAGAGCACAAATCGAGCAGTACTTC
-,TRBJ1-2,TRBD1,TRBV20-1,CSATRIGTATRFNYGYTF,TGCAGTGCTACCCGAATAGGGACAGCGACCAGATTTAACTATGGCTACACCTTC
many,TRBJ2-1,-,TRBV29-1,CSVGWLLGNEQFF,TGCAGCGTTGGATGGTTGCTGGGTAATGAGCAGTTCTTC
many,TRBJ2-1,-,TRBV24-1,CATSAGSYNEQFF,TGTGCCACCAGTGCGGGCTCCTACAATGAGCAGTTCTTC
few,TRBJ2-1,-,TRBV20-1,CSARIALRSIWDNEQFF,TGCAGTGCTAGAATCGCTTTAAGGTCAATCTGGGACAATGAGCAGTTCTTC
-,TRBJ2-7,TRBD2,TRBV27,CASSFSGGYEGLPYEQYF,TGTGCCAGCAGTTTCTCGGGGGGGTACGAGGGGCTCCCCTACGAGCAGTACTTC
-,TRBJ2-2,-,TRBV6-5,CASSPRNGELFF,TGTGCCAGCAGTCCCAGGAACGGGGAGCTGTTTTTT
-,TRBJ2-1,TRBD2,TRBV5-6,CASSFGSGMATYNEQFF,TGTGCCAGCAGCTTCGGTAGCGGGATGGCCACCTACAATGAGCAGTTCTTC
-,TRBJ1-1,-,TRBV20-1,CSASSYLNTEAFF,TGCAGTGCTAGTTCGTACCTAAACACTGAAGCTTTCTTT
many,TRBJ1-1,-,TRBV20-1,CSARGAGDTEAFF,TGCAGTGCTAGGGGGGCAGGGGACACTGAAGCTTTCTTT
few,TRBJ2-3,-,TRBV6-5,CASSYYAGGTDTQYF,TGTGCCAGCAGTTACTACGCAGGTGGGACAGATACGCAGTATTTT
many,TRBJ2-7,TRBD1,TRBV29-1,CSVGTGGINEQYF,TGCAGCGTCGGGACAGGGGGCATCAACGAGCAGTACTTC
many,TRBJ1-5,-,TRBV20-1,CSASGGRQPQHF,TGCAGTGCTAGTGGGGGGAGACAGCCCCAGCATTTT
few,TRBJ2-3,-,TRBV11-2,CASRRGRSGSTDTQYF,TGTGCCAGCCGCCGCGGGCGGAGCGGGAGCACAGATACGCAGTATTTT
-,TRBJ2-2,-,TRBV27,CASSLSWQPNTGELFF,TGTGCCAGCAGTTTATCGTGGCAGCCGAACACCGGGGAGCTGTTTTTT
-,TRBJ1-6,-,TRBV7-9,CASSLKGGTLNSPLHF,TGTGCCAGCAGCTTGAAAGGGGGGACTCTCAATTCACCCCTCCACTTT
few,TRBJ2-3,TRBD1,TRBV20-1,CSVPGQVTDTQYF,TGCAGTGTCCCCGGACAGGTCACAGATACGCAGTATTTT
few,TRBJ2-1,-,TRBV6-6,CASSTGEGEQFF,TGTGCCAGCAGTACGGGAGAAGGTGAGCAGTTCTTC
-,TRBJ1-4,TRBD1,TRBV5-1,CASRQGVLNEKLFF,TGCGCCAGCAGACAGGGGGTCTTAAATGAAAAACTGTTTTTT
-,TRBJ1-5,-,TRBV7-2,CASSPKSLQPQHF,TGTGCCAGCAGTCCTAAAAGTCTTCAGCCCCAGCATTTT
-,TRBJ2-6,-,TRBV3-1,CASTPGYGANVLTF,TGTGCCAGCACTCCAGGGTACGGGGCCAACGTCCTGACTTTC
many,TRBJ2-5,TRBD2,TRBV5-1,CASSFLAGAQETQYF,TGCGCCAGCAGCTTTTTAGCGGGAGCACAAGAGACCCAGTACTTC
-,TRBJ2-3,-,TRBV2,CASSVVQHTDTQYF,TGTGCCAGCAGTGTGGTTCAGCACACAGATACGCAGTATTTT
many,TRBJ1-1,-,TRBV7-2,CASSFVKNTEAFF,TGTGCCAGCAGCTTCGTTAAGAACACTGAAGCTTTCTTT
few,TRBJ2-5,-,TRBV20-1,CSASGSRGQETQYF,TGCAGTGCTAGCGGTTCGAGGGGGCAAGAGACCCAGTACTTC
few,TRBJ1-2,TRBD1,TRBV28,CASSTPGQGANGYTF,TGTGCCAGCAGTACACCGGGACAGGGGGCGAATGGCTACACCTTC
-,TRBJ2-3,TRBD1,TRBV7-2,CASSFSGTGGSDTQYF,TGTGCCAGCAGCTTCTCCGGGACAGGGGGCTCCGATACGCAGTATTTT
few,TRBJ1-1,-,TRBV11-2,CASTNTGFMNTEAFF,TGTGCCAGTACCAACACGGGTTTCATGAACACTGAAGCTTTCTTT
few,TRBJ1-1,-,TRBV20-1,CSAKNSGANTEAFF,TGCAGTGCTAAAAACAGTGGGGCGAACACTGAAGCTTTCTTT
-,TRBJ1-6,-,TRBV4-1,CASSQDSGALIRFDSPLHF,TGCGCCAGCAGCCAAGATTCAGGGGCGCTAATACGATTCGATTCACCCCTCCACTTT
many,TRBJ2-4,-,TRBV20-1,CSAHLANLAKNIQYF,TGCAGTGCCCATCTGGCGAACCTAGCCAAAAACATTCAGTACTTC
-,TRBJ2-1,-,TRBV7-8,CASSFIAVGEQFF,TGTGCCAGCAGTTTTATTGCGGTAGGGGAGCAGTTCTTC
-,TRBJ2-1,TRBD2,TRBV3-1,CASRPSGRSYNEQFF,TGTGCCAGCAGGCCTAGCGGGAGATCCTACAATGAGCAGTTCTTC
once,TRBJ2-7,-,TRBV20-1,CSARGGRDTYYEQYF,TGCAGTGCTAGAGGGGGCAGAGACACTTACTACGAGCAGTACTTC
-,TRBJ2-2,-,TRBV5-4,CASSLETGSTAGELFF,TGTGCCAGCAGCTTGGAAACCGGGAGTACAGCCGGGGAGCTGTTTTTT
few,TRBJ1-5,TRBD1,TRBV20-1,CSARGDRVGNQPQHF,TGCAGTGCTAGAGGGGACAGGGTGGGGAATCAGCCCCAGCATTTT
-,TRBJ1-4,TRBD1,TRBV2,CASRDRETEKLFF,TGTGCCAGTCGGGACAGGGAGACTGAAAAACTGTTTTTT
-,TRBJ1-5,-,TRBV30,CAWSGQNSNQPQHF,TGTGCCTGGAGCGGACAAAATAGCAATCAGCCCCAGCATTTT
-,TRBJ2-1,TRBD2,TRBV6-2/TRBV6-3,CASSSQREATYNEQFF,TGTGCCAGCAGTTCCCAGCGGGAGGCCACCTACAATGAGCAGTTCTTC
-,TRBJ2-7,-,TRBV7-2,CASSLGSGIGEQYF,TGTGCCAGCAGCTTAGGCTCAGGGATAGGCGAGCAGTACTTC
many,TRBJ1-4,-,TRBV5-5,CASSFFREKLFF,TGTGCCAGCAGCTTCTTCCGGGAAAAACTGTTTTTT
few,TRBJ2-3,-,TRBV20-1,CSARASLRTDTQYF,TGCAGTGCTAGAGCCTCGTTACGCACAGATACGCAGTATTTT